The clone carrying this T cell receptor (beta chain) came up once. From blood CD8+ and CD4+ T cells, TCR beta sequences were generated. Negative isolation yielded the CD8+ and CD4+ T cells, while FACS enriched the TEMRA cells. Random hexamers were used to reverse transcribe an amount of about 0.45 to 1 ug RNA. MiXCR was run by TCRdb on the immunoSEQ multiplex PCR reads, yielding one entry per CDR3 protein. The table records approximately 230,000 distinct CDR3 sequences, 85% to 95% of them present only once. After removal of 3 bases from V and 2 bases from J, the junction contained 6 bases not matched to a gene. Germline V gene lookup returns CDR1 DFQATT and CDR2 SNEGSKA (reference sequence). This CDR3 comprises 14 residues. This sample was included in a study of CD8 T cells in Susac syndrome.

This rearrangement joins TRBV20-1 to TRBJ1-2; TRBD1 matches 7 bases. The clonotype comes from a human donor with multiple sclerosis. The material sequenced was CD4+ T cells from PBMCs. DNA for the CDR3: TGCAGTGCTAGCGGCGGGACAGAAAACTATGGCTACACCTTC. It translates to CSASGGTENYGYTF.